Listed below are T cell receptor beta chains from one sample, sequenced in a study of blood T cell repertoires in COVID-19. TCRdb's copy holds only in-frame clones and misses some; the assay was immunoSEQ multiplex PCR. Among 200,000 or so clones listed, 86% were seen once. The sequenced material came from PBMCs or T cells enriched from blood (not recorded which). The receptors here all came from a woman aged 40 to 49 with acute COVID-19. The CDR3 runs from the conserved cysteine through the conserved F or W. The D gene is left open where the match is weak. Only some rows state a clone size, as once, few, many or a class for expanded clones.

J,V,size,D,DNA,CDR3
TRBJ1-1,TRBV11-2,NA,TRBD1,TGTGCCAGCAGCCCAGTCGCCTACGGACAGGGGGCTTCTGAAGCTTTCTTT,CASSPVAYGQGASEAFF
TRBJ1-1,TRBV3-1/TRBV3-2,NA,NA,TGTGCCAGCAGCCAAGGGGGGGACACTGAAGCTTTCTTT,CASSQGGDTEAFF
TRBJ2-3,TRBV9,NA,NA,TGTGCCAGCAGCGTAGCAGGAAGCACAGATACGCAGTATTTT,CASSVAGSTDTQYF
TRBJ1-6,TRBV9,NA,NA,TGTGCCAGCAGCGGCGGGGTATATAATTCACCCCTCCACTTT,CASSGGVYNSPLHF
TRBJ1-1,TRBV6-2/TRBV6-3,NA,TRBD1,TGTGCCAGCAGTCATACAGGGGTAGCTTTCTTT,CASSHTGVAFF
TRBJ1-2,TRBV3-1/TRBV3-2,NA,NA,TGTGCCAGCAGCCAAGATCGGTCGGGTGGCTACACCTTC,CASSQDRSGGYTF
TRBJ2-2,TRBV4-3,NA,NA,TGCGCCAGCAGCCAAGATAACGGTTCCGGGGAGCTGTTTTTT,CASSQDNGSGELFF
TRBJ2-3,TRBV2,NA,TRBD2,TGTGCCAGCAGTGTTAGCGGGGGGGCTCTCACAGATACGCAGTATTTT,CASSVSGGALTDTQYF
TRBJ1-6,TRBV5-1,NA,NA,TGCGCCAGCAGCTTGGGGAACCGGGACAAAAAAAATTCACCCCTCCACTTT,CASSLGNRDKKNSPLHF
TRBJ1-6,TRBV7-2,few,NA,TGTGCCAGCAGCCGGTCGTATGGGGGCGCAGACAATTCACCCCTCCACTTT,CASSRSYGGADNSPLHF
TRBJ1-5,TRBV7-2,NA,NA,TGTGCCAGCAGCACTCGACAGAGAAATCAGCCCCAGCATTTT,CASSTRQRNQPQHF
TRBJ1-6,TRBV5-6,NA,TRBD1,TGTGCCAGCACCGTAGGGGACAGACTGTGGGGTTCACCCCTCCACTTT,CASTVGDRLWGSPLHF
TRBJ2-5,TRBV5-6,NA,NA,TGTGCCAGCACACTTTCAGGGGAAGAGACCCAGTACTTC,CASTLSGEETQYF
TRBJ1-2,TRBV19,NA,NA,TGTGCCAGTTTACAGCGGAACTATGGCTACACCTTC,CASLQRNYGYTF
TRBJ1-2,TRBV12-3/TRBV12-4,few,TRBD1,TGTGCCATCCCGACAGGGGCTTATGGCTACACCTTC,CAIPTGAYGYTF
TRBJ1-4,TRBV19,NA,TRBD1,TGTGCCAGTAGTCAAAGACAGGGGGCGGCTGAAAAACTGTTTTTT,CASSQRQGAAEKLFF
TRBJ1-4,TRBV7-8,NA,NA,TGTGCCAGCAGCTCCGGGAGCATTCCTAATGAAAAACTGTTTTTT,CASSSGSIPNEKLFF
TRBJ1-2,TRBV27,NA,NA,TGTGCCAGCAGTTCCAGGGGTTACTATGGCTACACCTTC,CASSSRGYYGYTF
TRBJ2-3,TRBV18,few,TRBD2,TGTGCCAGCTCACCCGGGACTAGCAAAGATACGCAGTATTTT,CASSPGTSKDTQYF
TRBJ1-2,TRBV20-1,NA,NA,TGCAGTGCTAGTCTCCGGGGTTATGGCTACACCTTC,CSASLRGYGYTF
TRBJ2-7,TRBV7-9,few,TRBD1,TGTGCCAGCATCATACGAAACACAGGGGGAAGCTCCTACGAGCAGTACTTC,CASIIRNTGGSSYEQYF
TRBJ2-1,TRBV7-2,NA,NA,TGTGCCAGCAGCTTAGTAGCTGGCGCCTACTACAATGAGCAGTTCTTC,CASSLVAGAYYNEQFF
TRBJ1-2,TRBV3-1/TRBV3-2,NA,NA,TGTGCCAGCAGCCGCCTAACTAGCGGCTACACCTTC,CASSRLTSGYTF
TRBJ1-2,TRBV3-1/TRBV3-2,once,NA,TGTGCCAGCAGCCAAGGTACCAGGGGAAGGGGATATGGCTACACCTTC,CASSQGTRGRGYGYTF
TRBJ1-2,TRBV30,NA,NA,TGTGCCTGGACAGAGACAGCTAACTATGGCTACACCTTC,CAWTETANYGYTF
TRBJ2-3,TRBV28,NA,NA,TGTGCCAGCAGTTCACTAGTTGATACGCAGTATTTT,CASSSLVDTQYF
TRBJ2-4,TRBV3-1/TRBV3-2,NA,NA,TGTGCCAGCAGCCAAGATCGACAGGCCTTAGCCAAAAACATTCAGTACTTC,CASSQDRQALAKNIQYF
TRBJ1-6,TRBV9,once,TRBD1,TGTGCCAGCAGCGATCAGACAGGGGGGAATTCACCCCTCCACTTT,CASSDQTGGNSPLHF
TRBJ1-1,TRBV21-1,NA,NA,TGTGCCAGCTGGGGAGTCCCCAAGCCGAACACTGAAGCTTTCTTT,CASWGVPKPNTEAFF
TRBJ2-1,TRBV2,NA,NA,TGTGCCAGCACGGGGGACTCCTACAATGAGCAGTTCTTC,CASTGDSYNEQFF
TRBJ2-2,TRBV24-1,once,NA,TGTGCCACCAGCACATCAGGCCTCGGGGAGCTGTTTTTT,CATSTSGLGELFF
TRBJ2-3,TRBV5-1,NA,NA,TGCGCCAGCGGATGGGCCGGGAGAACAGATACGCAGTATTTT,CASGWAGRTDTQYF
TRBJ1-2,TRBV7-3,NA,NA,TGTGCCAGCAGCCTCCCTGGAGGCTATGGCTACACCTTC,CASSLPGGYGYTF
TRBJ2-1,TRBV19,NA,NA,TGTGCCAGTAGTATTCGGGGAGAACTAGCCAGCTCCTACAATGAGCAGTTCTTC,CASSIRGELASSYNEQFF
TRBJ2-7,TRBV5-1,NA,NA,TGCGCCAGCAAGATTCAGGGGAACTCCTACGAGCAGTACTTC,CASKIQGNSYEQYF
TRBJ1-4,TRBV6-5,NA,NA,TGTGCCAGCAGACCAGGGACATATGAAAAACTGTTTTTT,CASRPGTYEKLFF
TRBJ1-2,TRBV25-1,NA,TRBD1,TGTGCCAGCAGTGATCTCGGCCGACAGGGACCATGGTATGGCTACACCTTC,CASSDLGRQGPWYGYTF
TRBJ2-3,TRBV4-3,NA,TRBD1,TGCGCCAGCTCCACAGGGGTGTCAGCAGATACGCAGTATTTT,CASSTGVSADTQYF
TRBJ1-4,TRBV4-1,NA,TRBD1,TGCGCCAGCAGCAAACTACGGGACAGGGGGCCGAGCCCGAAGGAAAAACTGTTTTTT,CASSKLRDRGPSPKEKLFF